Listed below are T cell receptor beta chains from one sample, sequenced in a study of CD8+CD57+ T cells in acquired aplastic anemia. TCRdb processed the reads anew with MiXCR; each CDR3 protein has one entry. The data show under 200,000 distinct CDR3 sequences, approximately 43% seen once. Sequencing was done on a sample of sorted CD4+, CD8+, or CD8+CD57+ T cells (not recorded which) from PBMCs. The source of these receptors is a human donor in good health. The CDR3 runs from the conserved cysteine through the conserved F or W.

V gene	J gene	CDR3 length	CDR3 protein
TRBV7-2	TRBJ2-1	16	CASRGTSGGTYNEQFF
TRBV7-1	TRBJ2-3	19	CASSSSGTSGRTSTDTQYF
TRBV7-2	TRBJ2-3	15	CASSPVAGQMDTQYF
TRBV11-1	TRBJ2-3	14	CASSLEGGTDTQYF
TRBV14	TRBJ2-6	19	CASSVISAGANSGANVLTF
TRBV7-2	TRBJ2-1	14	CASSFPHNSNEQFF
TRBV5-6	TRBJ1-2	14	CASSLSGQVYGYTF
TRBV7-8	TRBJ2-7	14	CASSFEQGRGEQYF
TRBV4-2	TRBJ1-2	14	CASSQVGSSYGYTF
TRBV2	TRBJ2-5	12	CASKGDQETQYF
TRBV5-6	TRBJ2-7	16	CASSLRTSGNSYEQYF
TRBV11-1	TRBJ2-1	17	CASSPLTGTGIDNEQFF
TRBV10-3	TRBJ1-3	16	CAISESGTVKGNTIYF
TRBV3-1	TRBJ1-4	15	CASSQAGASNEKLFF
TRBV19	TRBJ2-2	15	CASSIRGTKSGELFF
TRBV6-1	TRBJ2-7	14	CASRHMTGYYEQYF
TRBV19	TRBJ2-7	14	CASSITGVSYEQYF
TRBV20-1	TRBJ2-3	15	CSARVGLAATDTQYF
TRBV9	TRBJ2-7	13	CASSVVEGNEQYF
TRBV19	TRBJ1-1	12	CASSRSPQTAFF
TRBV25-1	TRBJ1-1	14	CASSEDRVFTEAFF
TRBV5-8	TRBJ2-5	17	CASSLDRFGTGVETQYF
TRBV5-1	TRBJ1-6	16	CASSSWDRGYNSPLHF
TRBV2	TRBJ1-5	12	CASIGGNQPQHF
TRBV29-1	TRBJ1-5	15	CSVGDGLGGNQPQHF
TRBV2	TRBJ2-1	17	CASSEIRTYLSYNEQFF
TRBV5-1	TRBJ2-7	14	CASSLGQNLYEQYF
TRBV29-1	TRBJ2-2	13	CSVRAPNTGELFF
TRBV9	TRBJ1-3	14	CASSVHLGSDTIYF
TRBV11-3	TRBJ2-7	14	CASSWDTGAYEQYF
TRBV18	TRBJ2-1	15	CASSPPNLGQAEQFF
TRBV6-1	TRBJ1-2	13	CASTTGTIYGYTF
TRBV2	TRBJ1-5	15	CASREWDRGHQPQHF
TRBV5-5	TRBJ2-7	15	CASSWSVRASGEQYF
TRBV6-1	TRBJ2-2	14	CASSPGQNTGELFF
TRBV20-1	TRBJ2-7	10	CSARENEQYF
TRBV5-1	TRBJ2-1	15	CASSFRDTSYNEQFF
TRBV7-2	TRBJ2-1	15	CASSGGQGIRGEQFF
TRBV7-9	TRBJ1-1	14	CASSFWEEYTEAFF
TRBV20-1	TRBJ1-6	15	CSALPGGAYNSPLHF
TRBV7-9	TRBJ1-1	14	CASSPRGGVPEAFF
TRBV7-8	TRBJ2-2	15	CASSSRGGYTGELFF
TRBV7-6	TRBJ2-1	14	CASSFWGLQGEQFF
TRBV28	TRBJ2-1	16	CASSSTGTGSYNEQFF
TRBV2	TRBJ1-5	14	CASSGTGVRQPQHF
TRBV7-9	TRBJ1-4	16	CASSLGDSATNEKLFF